A single sample is the source of the 5 T cell receptor beta chains below, sequenced in a study of T-cell memory formation after mild COVID-19 (dated by TCRdb to the early 2020s). Library prep was done by 5' RACE. The listed sequencing device is Illumina NovaSeq 6000. The raw public data were reprocessed by TCRdb itself: fastp quality trimming at Q25, MiXCR clonotype calling, in-frame beta chains only. Identical CDR3 protein sequences are pooled into one entry, listed with their most common genes and DNA. The sample contains around 340,000 distinct CDR3 sequences, roughly an eighth of them found a single time. The leading ten clones occupy about a fifth of the sample. Material: PBMCs or a T cell subset sorted from them (not recorded which). These receptors originate from a man aged 18-30 years who had mild COVID-19 (a few samples of this study predate the infection). The sample titles of this study are shuffled in the database, so cell type and time point are left out; the donor was told from shared clones.

There are a few counts of this clonotype. The rearrangement joins TRBV5-6 to TRBJ1-2; 8 nucleotides match TRBD1. CDR3 length equals 13 residues. Germline CDR1 SGHDT, CDR2 YYEEEE. The junction had 3 bases not matched to a gene; V was cut back by 4 bases and J by 4 bases. This CDR3 is CASSGQGFYGYTF. CDR3 in DNA: TGTGCCAGCAGCGGACAGGGCTTCTATGGCTACACCTTC.

A note on this clonotype: At one end, the junction sequence differs from germline, possibly due to a read error. V usage is TRBV30 and J usage is TRBJ2-7, with 7 nucleotides matching TRBD1. Germline-derived CDR1 and CDR2 are GTSNPN and SVGIG (reference sequence). The CDR3 totals 15 residues. The DNA for the CDR3 is TGTGCCTGGAGTGTCCCAGGGACAGCGAGTTACGAGCATTACTTC. This gives the protein CAWSVPGTASYEHYF.

The rearrangement uses TRBV7-2 and TRBJ2-1; no reliable D call. Germline V gene data show CDR1 as SGHTA and CDR2 as FQGNSA. CDR3 length: 15 residues. Trimming took 1 base from V and 5 from J, leaving 12 bases between them. CDR3 sequence: CASSLGGSLNNEQFF. Written as DNA, the CDR3 is TGTGCCAGCAGCTTAGGTGGCAGTTTAAACAATGAGCAGTTCTTC.

At least ten counts were recorded for this clonotype. The chain has TRBV24-1 and TRBJ2-1; 7 bases are shared with TRBD1. Germline V gives CDR1 KGHDR, CDR2 SFDVKD. With 1 base clipped from V and 7 bases from J, the junction kept 3 bases outside the gene matches. The CDR3 sequence is 14 residues long. In DNA form, the CDR3 reads TGTGCCACCAGTGATTTAGGCAGGGGGAATGAGCAGTTCTTC. Amino acids: CATSDLGRGNEQFF.

This clonotype has a handful of counts. V and J are TRBV27 and TRBJ2-7, with 7 bases that match TRBD1. V was pared by 5 bases and J by 7 bases, with 11 bases of the junction left unmatched. The CDR3 spans 14 residues. The V gene's germline CDR1 is MNHEY and CDR2 SMNVEV (reference sequence). CDR3 sequence: CASSKFTGAKEQYV. The CDR3 DNA sequence: TGTGCCAGCAGTAAATTCACAGGGGCTAAGGAGCAGTACGTC.